This T cell receptor beta chain came from a study of blood T cell repertoires in COVID-19. Authors' processing steps: The authors estimated nucleated cell counts from reference gene primer amplification. TCRdb keeps only in-frame clones here, not all; method: immunoSEQ multiplex PCR. The D gene and trimming were derived from the DNA, and the V and J assignments and clone size from that table. The sample records approximately 170,000 clones, around 81% being singletons. The receptor was derived from a woman aged 80 or over with COVID-19, enrolled during active disease. The sequenced material came from peripheral blood.

The CDR3 region is CASSDSGKPQHF. For the CDR3, the DNA is TGTGCCAGCAGTGATAGCGGTAAGCCCCAGCATTTT. The V and J genes are TRBV2 and TRBJ1-5; D call uncertain. Germline V gene lookup returns CDR1 SNHLY and CDR2 FYNNEI. The CDR3 runs 12 residues. Between the trimmed V and J ends, which lost 3 bases and 8 bases, there was a span of 8 bases. The variable domain in full, with the rest retrieved from reference TRBV2 and TRBJ1-5, is EPEVTQTPSHQVTQMGQEVILRCVPISNHLYFYWYRQILGQKVEFLVSFYNNEISEKSEIFDDQFSVERPDGSNFTLKIRSTKLEDSAMYFCASSDSGKPQHFGDGTRLSIL.